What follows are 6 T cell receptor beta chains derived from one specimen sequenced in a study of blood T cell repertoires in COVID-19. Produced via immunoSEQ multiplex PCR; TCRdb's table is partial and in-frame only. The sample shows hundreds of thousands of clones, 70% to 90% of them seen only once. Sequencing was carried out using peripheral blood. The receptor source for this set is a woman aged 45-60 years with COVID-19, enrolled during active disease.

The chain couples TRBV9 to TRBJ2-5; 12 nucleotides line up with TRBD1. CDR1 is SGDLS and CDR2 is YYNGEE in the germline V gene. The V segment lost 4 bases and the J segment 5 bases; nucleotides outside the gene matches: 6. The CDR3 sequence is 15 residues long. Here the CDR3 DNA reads TGTGCCAGCAGCCCGCCGGGACAGGGGGCCGAGACCCAGTACTTC. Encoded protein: CASSPPGQGAETQYF. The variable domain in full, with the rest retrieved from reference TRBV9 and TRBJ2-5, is DSGVTQTPKHLITATGQRVTLRCSPRSGDLSVYWYQQSLDQGLQFLIQYYNGEERAKGNILERFSAQQFPDLHSELNLSSLELGDSALYFCASSPPGQGAETQYFGPGTRLLVL.

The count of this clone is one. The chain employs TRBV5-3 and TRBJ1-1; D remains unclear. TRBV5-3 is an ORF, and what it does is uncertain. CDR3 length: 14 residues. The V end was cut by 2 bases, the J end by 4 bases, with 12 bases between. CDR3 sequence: CARSFAREGTEAFF. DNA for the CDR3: TGTGCCAGAAGCTTTGCGAGGGAGGGCACTGAAGCTTTCTTT.

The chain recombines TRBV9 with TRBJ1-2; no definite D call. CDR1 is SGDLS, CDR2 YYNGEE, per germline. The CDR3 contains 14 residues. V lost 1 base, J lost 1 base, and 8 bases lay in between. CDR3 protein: CASSVYGDNYGYTF. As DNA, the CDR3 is TGTGCCAGCAGCGTATACGGGGATAACTATGGCTACACCTTC.

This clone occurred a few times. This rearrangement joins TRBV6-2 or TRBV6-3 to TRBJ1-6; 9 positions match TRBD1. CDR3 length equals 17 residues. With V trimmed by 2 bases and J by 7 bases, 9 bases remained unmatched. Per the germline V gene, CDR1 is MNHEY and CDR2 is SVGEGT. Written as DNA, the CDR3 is TGTGCCAGCAGTTACCCGACAGGGGGGAGGGACAATTCACCCCTCCACTTT. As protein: CASSYPTGGRDNSPLHF.

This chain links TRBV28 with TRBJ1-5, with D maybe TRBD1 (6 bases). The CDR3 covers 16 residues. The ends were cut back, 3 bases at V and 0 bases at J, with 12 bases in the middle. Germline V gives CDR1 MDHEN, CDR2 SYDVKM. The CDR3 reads CASSFIRGVSNQPQHF. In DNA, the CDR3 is TGTGCCAGCAGTTTCATCAGGGGCGTTAGCAATCAGCCCCAGCATTTT.

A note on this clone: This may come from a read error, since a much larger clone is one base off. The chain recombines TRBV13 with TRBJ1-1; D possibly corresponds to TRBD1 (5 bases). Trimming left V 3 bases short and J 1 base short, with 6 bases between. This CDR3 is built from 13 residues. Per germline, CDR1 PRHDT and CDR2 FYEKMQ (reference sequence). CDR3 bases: TGTGCCAGCAGCTTTACAGGGAACACTGAAGCTTTCTTT. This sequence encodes CASSFTGNTEAFF.